A selection of T cell receptor beta chains follows, all from one sample in a study of blood T cells in healthy people across ages. TCRdb reanalysed the 5' RACE reads using MiXCR and keeps one entry per CDR3 protein. The table records around 1.1 million distinct CDR3 sequences, 35% to 40% of them present only once. Sequenced material: blood. The source is a man younger than 35 in good health. Both conserved end residues are part of each CDR3. The D gene is left open where the match is weak. A row's size may be missing; if present it is once, few, many or a size class.

V gene,D gene,clone size,J gene,CDR3 DNA,CDR3 protein
TRBV20-1,TRBD2,.,TRBJ2-1,TGCAGTGCTAGAGATGGTAGCGGGGCCGATGAGCAGTTCTTC,CSARDGSGADEQFF
TRBV6-6,.,few,TRBJ2-7,TGTGCCAGCAGTAACCTCAGGAACGAGCAGTACTTC,CASSNLRNEQYF
TRBV20-1,.,.,TRBJ1-2,TGCAGTGCTAGAGAAATGGACAAGACGTATGGCTACACCTTC,CSAREMDKTYGYTF
TRBV7-8,TRBD1,few,TRBJ1-5,TGTGCCAGCAGCCCAGGGGGACACGATAGCAATCAGCCCCAGCATTTT,CASSPGGHDSNQPQHF
TRBV6-1,.,.,TRBJ1-2,TGTGCCAGCAGTGAGTTCTTGGGGTCCACTGGCTACACCTTC,CASSEFLGSTGYTF
TRBV7-2,.,.,TRBJ1-5,TGTGCCAGCAGCTTGTACAGCGATCAGCCCCAGCATTTT,CASSLYSDQPQHF
TRBV6-5,TRBD2,.,TRBJ2-1,TGTGCCAGCAGTTCTCCCGGGCTACTAGCGGGGTACAATAAGCAGTTCTTC,CASSSPGLLAGYNKQFF
TRBV4-3,.,few,TRBJ1-1,TGCGCCAGCAGCCAAGACGGGGGATTGAACACTGAAGCTTTCTTT,CASSQDGGLNTEAFF
TRBV20-1,.,.,TRBJ2-7,TGCAGTGCTAGGGCTATTGGGGGCCTCGTCAATGAGCAGTACTTC,CSARAIGGLVNEQYF
TRBV7-9,.,.,TRBJ1-1,TGTGCCAGCAGCTTGAAGCGGAGTGGCACTGAAGCTTTCTTT,CASSLKRSGTEAFF
TRBV5-1,.,few,TRBJ2-1,TGCGCCAGCAGCCTCGGAAATGGGGGGGCTCGGGATGAGCAGTTCTTC,CASSLGNGGARDEQFF
TRBV20-1,.,.,TRBJ1-2,TGCAGTGCTAGGGGGCCAGGGGCCGGTAATGGCTACACCTTC,CSARGPGAGNGYTF
TRBV18,TRBD1,.,TRBJ1-2,TGTGCCGGCTCACAAATAGACAGGGGGCATGGCTACACCTTC,CAGSQIDRGHGYTF
TRBV7-3,.,.,TRBJ1-1,TGTGCCAGCAGCTTCAGTGTCACCACTGAAGCTTTCTTT,CASSFSVTTEAFF
TRBV27,.,many,TRBJ2-1,TGTGCCACCTTGCCCAGATCCTCCTACAATGAGCAGTTCTTC,CATLPRSSYNEQFF
TRBV28,TRBD2,few,TRBJ2-1,TGTGCCAGCAGCATAACTAGCGGGGGACCTTACAATGAGCAGTTCTTC,CASSITSGGPYNEQFF
TRBV6-6,.,few,TRBJ1-5,TGTGCCAGCAGTTACTCTCCGCACAGTGGCAATCAGCCCCAGCATTTT,CASSYSPHSGNQPQHF
TRBV30,.,.,TRBJ1-1,TGTGCCTGGTCCGGGTTCCAGCTCGAAGCTTTCTTT,CAWSGFQLEAFF
TRBV20-1,.,.,TRBJ2-1,TGCAGTGCTCCCCATCCGGCGGGGAAGCAGTTCTTC,CSAPHPAGKQFF
TRBV15,.,.,TRBJ1-4,TGTGCCACCAGCGAACGGGACATCGAAAAACTGTTTTTT,CATSERDIEKLFF
TRBV12-3/TRBV12-4,.,.,TRBJ1-4,TGTGCCAGCAGTCCCACAGGGCAGGTTAATGAAAAACTGTTTTTT,CASSPTGQVNEKLFF
TRBV7-2,TRBD2,.,TRBJ2-5,TGTGCCAGCAGCCCTGAGACTAGCCGAGAGACCCAGTACTTC,CASSPETSRETQYF